This T cell receptor beta chain stems from a study of T-cell memory formation after mild COVID-19. Turning to the study itself: Clustering of TCRs was largely donor specific.

Concerning this clonotype: Its antigen is as yet unknown.

Study results and limitations: Clones contracting across day 15 to 85 had a balanced CD4/CD8 profile; later expanding clones leaned CD4+. Among contracting clones, CD4+ were mainly CM/EM and CD8+ enriched in EMRA.

Using its own MiXCR run on the 5' RACE reads, TCRdb lists one record per CDR3 protein. The sample includes 250,000 to 400,000 distinct CDR3 sequences, over 11% of them seen just once. Trimming removed 0 bases from V and 5 bases from J, with 13 bases in between. This CDR3 contains 16 residues. In germline, CDR1 is ENHRY, CDR2 SYGVKD. Sequencing was done on a sample of PBMCs or a T cell subset sorted from them (not recorded which). V gene TRBV10-3 combines with J gene TRBJ2-2; TRBD1 is a possible D gene (5 bases). The clonotype was recovered from a man aged 18-30 years who had mild COVID-19 (a few samples of this study predate the infection). Cell type and time point are not known. CDR3 sequence: CAISESRQGWTGELFF. The CDR3 region has the DNA TGTGCCATCAGTGAGTCGCGGCAGGGATGGACCGGGGAGCTGTTTTTT.